This is a list of T cell receptor beta chains from one sample in a study of T-cell reconstitution after alpha-beta-depleted transplantation in children. One entry per CDR3 protein results from TCRdb running MiXCR on the PCR reads. The table shows approximately 640,000 distinct CDR3 sequences, with over 15% occurring only once. The source was PBMCs from the stem cell graft donor, collected from the stem cell graft. All receptors derive from a human donor who donated a stem cell graft to a child with acute myeloid leukemia. Each CDR3 is given with its conserved first and last residue. D genes are given only for firm matches. Size is stated for part of the rows, as once, few or many counts, or as a class when the clone is expanded.

J gene | D gene | V gene | clone size | CDR3 protein | CDR3 DNA
TRBJ1-1 | NA | TRBV3-1 | once | CASSQVGRGTEAFF | TGTGCCAGCAGCCAAGTGGGGAGGGGGACTGAAGCTTTCTTT
TRBJ2-5 | TRBD1 | TRBV12-3/TRBV12-4 | NA | CASSVGTDRHQETQYF | TGTGCCAGCAGTGTGGGGACGGACAGGCACCAAGAGACCCAGTACTTC
TRBJ2-1 | NA | TRBV5-1 | many | CASSSSDEQFF | TGCGCCAGCAGCTCTAGTGATGAGCAGTTCTTC
TRBJ2-2 | NA | TRBV20-1 | many | CSARDRRGAGELFF | TGCAGTGCTAGAGATCGAAGGGGAGCCGGGGAGCTGTTTTTT
TRBJ1-2 | NA | TRBV12-3/TRBV12-4 | few | CASSPIFPVQGGYGYTF | TGTGCCAGCAGTCCGATTTTCCCCGTACAGGGCGGCTATGGCTACACCTTC
TRBJ2-3 | NA | TRBV20-1 | many | CSARGVGKPTDTQYF | TGCAGTGCTAGGGGGGTGGGAAAACCCACAGATACGCAGTATTTT
TRBJ1-5 | TRBD1 | TRBV29-1 | NA | CSVAGTDYQPQHF | TGCAGCGTTGCCGGGACAGATTATCAGCCCCAGCATTTT
TRBJ2-1 | TRBD2 | TRBV20-1 | few | CSATLRGLGGMRYYNEQFF | TGCAGTGCTACCCTCCGAGGACTCGGGGGGATGAGGTACTACAATGAGCAGTTCTTC
TRBJ2-3 | TRBD2 | TRBV9 | few | CASSVGLAGGNTDTQYF | TGTGCCAGCAGCGTAGGACTAGCGGGGGGGAACACAGATACGCAGTATTTT
TRBJ2-7 | NA | TRBV29-1 | many | CSVEDEGRGYEQYF | TGCAGCGTTGAAGATGAGGGGAGAGGGTACGAGCAGTACTTC
TRBJ2-1 | TRBD1 | TRBV6-4 | NA | CASSRDRGITYNEQFF | TGTGCCAGCAGTCGAGACAGGGGTATCACGTACAATGAGCAGTTCTTC
TRBJ2-7 | TRBD1 | TRBV2 | NA | CASSRYRGNSYEQYF | TGTGCCAGCAGTCGATACAGGGGAAACTCCTACGAGCAGTACTTC
TRBJ2-1 | NA | TRBV24-1 | NA | CATMGYNEQFF | TGTGCCACCATGGGGTACAATGAGCAGTTCTTC
TRBJ1-5 | TRBD1 | TRBV10-3 | NA | CATEGTGIGQPQHF | TGTGCCACCGAAGGGACAGGGATTGGTCAGCCCCAGCATTTT
TRBJ1-5 | NA | TRBV12-3/TRBV12-4 | NA | CASSLGGFLSNQPQHF | TGTGCCAGCAGTTTAGGAGGGTTCCTCTCCAATCAGCCCCAGCATTTT
TRBJ1-1 | NA | TRBV20-1 | many | CSASNRRNTEAFF | TGCAGTGCTAGTAACAGGCGGAACACTGAAGCTTTCTTT
TRBJ1-6 | NA | TRBV20-1 | few | CSARGQAISSYNSPLHF | TGCAGTGCTAGAGGACAGGCCATAAGCTCCTATAATTCACCCCTCCACTTT
TRBJ2-3 | NA | TRBV7-9 | many | CASSSTDTQYF | TGTGCCAGCAGCTCCACAGATACGCAGTATTTT
TRBJ2-3 | NA | TRBV7-8 | NA | CASSLGSGPLTDTQYF | TGTGCCAGCAGCTTAGGGTCTGGGCCCCTCACAGATACGCAGTATTTT
TRBJ2-5 | NA | TRBV5-1 | NA | CASRRGSSKETQYF | TGCGCCAGCAGGCGAGGGAGCTCAAAAGAGACCCAGTACTTC
TRBJ2-5 | TRBD1 | TRBV7-8 | few | CASSSGTAHFQETQYF | TGTGCCAGCAGCTCGGGGACAGCCCATTTCCAAGAGACCCAGTACTTC
TRBJ2-3 | NA | TRBV20-1 | many | CSAPRPGAGTDTQYF | TGCAGTGCCCCCCGCCCGGGGGCGGGCACAGATACGCAGTATTTT
TRBJ1-3 | NA | TRBV20-1 | many | CSAFTGVSSGNTIYF | TGCAGTGCTTTTACGGGAGTCTCCTCTGGAAACACCATATATTTT
TRBJ1-5 | NA | TRBV3-1 | NA | CASSQDGRLNQPQHF | TGTGCCAGCAGCCAAGATGGCAGGCTCAATCAGCCCCAGCATTTT
TRBJ2-1 | NA | TRBV10-3 | many | CAISGEHGSYNEQFF | TGTGCCATCAGCGGGGAACACGGCTCCTACAATGAGCAGTTCTTC
TRBJ2-7 | TRBD1 | TRBV20-1 | many | CSAPGETGAYEQYF | TGCAGTGCCCCGGGTGAGACAGGGGCCTACGAGCAGTACTTC
TRBJ2-3 | TRBD2 | TRBV5-1 | NA | CASSYTSGGADAQYF | TGCGCCAGCAGTTATACTAGCGGGGGAGCAGATGCGCAGTATTTT
TRBJ1-5 | TRBD1 | TRBV20-1 | few | CSAGRTGPNQPQHF | TGCAGTGCTGGAAGGACAGGGCCCAATCAGCCCCAGCATTTT
TRBJ2-6 | NA | TRBV4-3 | many | CASSQEPGGLSGANVLTF | TGCGCCAGCAGCCAAGAGCCAGGGGGGCTCTCTGGGGCCAACGTCCTGACTTTC
TRBJ1-3 | NA | TRBV20-1 | many | CSATRPGNTIYF | TGCAGTGCTACCCGGCCTGGAAACACCATATATTTT
TRBJ1-1 | NA | TRBV7-2 | few | CASSSFLQYTEAFF | TGTGCCAGCAGCTCCTTCCTCCAGTACACTGAAGCTTTCTTT
TRBJ2-7 | TRBD2 | TRBV11-2 | few | CASSSQGSGGPMLYEQYF | TGTGCCAGCAGCTCTCAGGGTAGCGGGGGCCCCATGCTCTACGAGCAGTACTTC